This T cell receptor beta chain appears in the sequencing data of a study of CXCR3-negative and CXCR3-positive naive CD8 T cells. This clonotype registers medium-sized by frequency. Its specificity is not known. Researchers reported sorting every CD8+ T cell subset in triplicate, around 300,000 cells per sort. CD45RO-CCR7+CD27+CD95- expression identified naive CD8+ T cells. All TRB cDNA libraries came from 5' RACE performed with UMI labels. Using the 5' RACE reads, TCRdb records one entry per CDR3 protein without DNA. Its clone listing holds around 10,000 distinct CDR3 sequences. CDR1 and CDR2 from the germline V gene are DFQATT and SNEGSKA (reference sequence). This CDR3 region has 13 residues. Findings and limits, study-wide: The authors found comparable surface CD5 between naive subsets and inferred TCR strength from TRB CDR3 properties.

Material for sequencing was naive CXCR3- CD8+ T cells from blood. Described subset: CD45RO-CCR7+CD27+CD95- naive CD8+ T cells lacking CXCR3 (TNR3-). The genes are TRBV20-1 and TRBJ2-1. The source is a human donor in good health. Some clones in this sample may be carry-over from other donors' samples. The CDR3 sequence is CSARAGDYNEQFF.